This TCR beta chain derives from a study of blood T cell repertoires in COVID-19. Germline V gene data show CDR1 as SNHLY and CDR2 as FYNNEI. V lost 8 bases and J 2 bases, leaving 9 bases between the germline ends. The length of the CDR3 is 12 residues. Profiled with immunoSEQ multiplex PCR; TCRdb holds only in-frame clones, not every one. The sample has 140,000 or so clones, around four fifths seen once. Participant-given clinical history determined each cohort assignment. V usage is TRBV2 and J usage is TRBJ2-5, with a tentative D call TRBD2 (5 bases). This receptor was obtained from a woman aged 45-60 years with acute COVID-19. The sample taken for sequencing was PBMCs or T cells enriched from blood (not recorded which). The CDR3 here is CASSGLQETQYF. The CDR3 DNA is TGTGCCAGCTCGGGATTACAAGAGACCCAGTACTTC. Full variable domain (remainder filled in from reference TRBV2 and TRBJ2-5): EPEVTQTPSHQVTQMGQEVILRCVPISNHLYFYWYRQILGQKVEFLVSFYNNEISEKSEIFDDQFSVERPDGSNFTLKIRSTKLEDSAMYFCASSGLQETQYFGPGTRLLVL.